This T cell receptor beta chain was captured by sequencing in a study of T-cell memory formation after mild COVID-19. CDR3 length equals 15 residues. The germline V gene encodes CDR1 SGHVS and CDR2 FNYEAQ. The V end was cut by 2 bases, the J end by 0 bases, with 8 bases between. From the 5' RACE reads, TCRdb called clonotypes with MiXCR, one entry per CDR3 protein. Counted here are 470,000 or so distinct CDR3 sequences, 15% to 20% occurring once; the ten biggest clones make up more than 9%. The sample holds a few counts of this clonotype. This TCR derives from an adult woman who had mild COVID-19 (a few samples of this study predate the infection). Cell type and time point are not known. The V and J genes are TRBV7-6 and TRBJ2-1, with a possible D match to TRBD1 (6 bases). The sequenced sample was PBMCs or a T cell subset sorted from them (not recorded which). CDR3 DNA sequence: TGTGCCAGCAGCTTATCAGGGGACTCCTACAATGAGCAGTTCTTC. It yields the protein CASSLSGDSYNEQFF.